This T cell receptor (beta chain) originates from a study of somatic mutations in cytotoxic T cells in rheumatoid arthritis. Study observations and caveats: For rheumatoid arthritis patients, CD8+ clonality increased with age, whereas it did not in healthy controls. Of around 60 patients, 7 to 9 had a largest CD8+ clone that exceeded 20% of CD8+ cells.

With regard to this clone: Its matching antigen is unknown.

Sequencing used immunoSEQ multiplex PCR; TCRdb keeps in-frame clones, though not all of them. The profile shows about 11,000 clones, 70% to 85% of them singletons. The CDR3 covers 15 residues. CDR1 SGHDT and CDR2 YYEEEE come from the germline V gene. Trimming took 4 bases from V and 4 from J, leaving 16 bases between them. Material: CD8+ T cells sorted from blood. V and J are TRBV5-6 and TRBJ2-3; D is perhaps TRBD2 (6 bases). The source of this sequence is a woman between 40 and 55 years old in good health. The CDR3 nucleotides are TGTGCCAGCAGCGGCGGGACCGCCAGCGCAGATACGCAGTATTTT. Protein: CASSGGTASADTQYF.